The 25 T cell receptor beta chains listed next were all sequenced from one sample in a study of T cells in Graves' hyperthyroidism and ophthalmopathy (dated by TCRdb to between 2019 and 2020). Library prep was done by multiplex PCR. The data were produced on an Illumina HiSeq 2000. Amplification of TCR beta CDR3 regions was carried out from RNA transcripts. A first-round RT-PCR of the TCR CDR3 used the HTBI primer set with the Qiagen OneStep RT-PCR kit. Starting from the raw public reads, TCRdb applied fastp trimming at Q25, assembled clones with MiXCR and retained in-frame beta chains. Rows matching on CDR3 protein sequence are summarized as one entry with the most common DNA and genes. In this sample the table shows 33,000 or so distinct CDR3 sequences, roughly 50% of which occur a single time. The leading ten clones occupy about 6% of the sample. The sequencing sample was made of blood. All receptors derive from a woman between 45 and 65 years old with Graves' hyperthyroidism that later progressed to Graves' ophthalmopathy.

This clonotype was observed many times. This may stem from a read error, because a much larger clone lies one nucleotide away. This chain links TRBV24-1 with TRBJ2-7, with D maybe TRBD1 (6 bases). The CDR3 sequence is 14 residues long. CDR1 is KGHDR and CDR2 is SFDVKD in the germline V gene. DNA of the CDR3: TGTGCCACCAGTGATCCAGGACAGCCCTACGAGCGGTACTTC. It translates to CATSDPGQPYERYF.

This clonotype appeared many times. The genes are TRBV14 and TRBJ2-3; D is ambiguous. V was cut by 4 bases and J by 7 bases, with 9 bases left in between. The length of the CDR3 is 12 residues. In germline, CDR1 is SGHDN, CDR2 FVKESK. The CDR3 region has the DNA TGTGCCAGCAGCCCCCACCCGTATACGCAGTATTTT. Amino acids: CASSPHPYTQYF. Full variable domain (remainder filled in from reference TRBV14 and TRBJ2-3): EAGVTQFPSHSVIEKGQTVTLRCDPISGHDNLYWYRRVMGKEIKFLLHFVKESKQDESGMPNNRFLAERTGGTYSTLKVQPAELEDSGVYFCASSPHPYTQYFGPGTRLTVL.

This clonotype was seen repeatedly, ten times or more. The CDR3 loop reads CASMGQDHEQFF. The CDR3 DNA reads as TGTGCCAGCATGGGACAGGATCATGAGCAGTTCTTC. This rearrangement joins TRBV2 to TRBJ2-1, with TRBD1 matching 8 bases. CDR3 length equals 12 residues. Unmatched junction bases numbered 4, after V lost 7 bases and J lost 8 bases. Germline values: CDR1 SNHLY, CDR2 FYNNEI. Looking up the rest from reference TRBV2 and TRBJ2-1 gives the full variable domain: EPEVTQTPSHQVTQMGQEVILRCVPISNHLYFYWYRQILGQKVEFLVSFYNNEISEKSEIFDDQFSVERPDGSNFTLKIRSTKLEDSAMYFCASMGQDHEQFFGPGTRLTVL.

About this clonotype: Germline is not matched at one junction end, which may reflect a read error. The chain links TRBV6-6 to TRBJ1-3; TRBD1 is a possible D gene (6 bases). The germline CDR1 and CDR2 sequences are MNHNY and SVGAGI (reference sequence). This CDR3 spans 15 amino acids. The CDR3 protein is CTSSSTGTIGNTIYF. CDR3 in DNA: TGTACCAGCAGTAGTACAGGGACGATTGGAAACACCATATATTTT.

About this clonotype itself: The junction departs from germline at one end; a sequencing error may be responsible. The chain is built from TRBV6-5 and TRBJ2-5; D perhaps matches TRBD1 (5 bases). The CDR3 is 15 amino acids. CDR1 is MNHEY and CDR2 is SVGAGI in the germline V gene. CDR3 sequence: CASSYSRAPSYSQYF. In DNA, the CDR3 is TGTGCTAGCAGTTACTCCAGGGCTCCTTCATACTCCCAGTACTTC.

This clonotype was picked up many times. This chain joins TRBV11-3 and TRBJ2-7; D gene ambiguous. The CDR3 loop spans 13 amino acids. In germline, CDR1 is SGHNT, CDR2 YENEEA. Trimming cost V 1 base and J 4 bases, with 8 bases left between them. DNA for the CDR3: TGTGCCAGCAGCTTAGGGCTTCTGTACGAGCAGTACTTC. Translating it yields CASSLGLLYEQYF.

This clonotype was seen a handful of times. The CDR3 carries no conserved terminal phenylalanine or tryptophan, so it likely arises from a read error. It is unclear where the CDR3 begins or ends on the DNA, so no DNA is shown, and the CDR3 is as TCRdb lists it. The rearrangement joins TRBV11-2 to TRBJ1-5. Germline-derived CDR1 and CDR2 are SGHAT and FQNNGV. The CDR3 is 14 residues long, ends included. This CDR3 reads CASSLELGFQPQRL.

By frequency in the sample, this clonotype is large. The chain carries TRBV24-1 and TRBJ1-4, with D possibly TRBD1 on 6 matching bases. This CDR3 comprises 14 residues. The V gene's germline CDR1 is KGHDR and CDR2 SFDVKD. The V gene lost 7 bases and the J gene lost 7 bases, with 15 bases spanning the gap. The CDR3 is CATSSRGQGEKLFF. The CDR3 DNA follows: TGTGCCACCAGCAGCCGGGGGCAGGGTGAAAAACTGTTTTTT.

Ten or more counts support this clonotype. The genes are TRBV19 and TRBJ2-1; D possibly corresponds to TRBD2 (6 bases). Trimming took 6 bases from V and 8 from J, leaving 20 bases between them. Germline lookup yields CDR1 LNHDA and CDR2 SQIVND (reference sequence). The CDR3 length is 15 residues. The CDR3 region is CASRVSGLLLDEQFF. The CDR3 DNA sequence: TGTGCCAGTAGGGTATCGGGACTGCTCCTGGATGAGCAGTTCTTC.

This clonotype was counted many times. The gene calls are TRBV5-4 and TRBJ2-1; D may be TRBD2 (7 bases). Germline CDR1 SGHNT, CDR2 YYREEE (reference sequence). This CDR3 spans 14 amino acids. V was pared by 6 bases and J by 7 bases, with 17 bases between. CDR3 region: CASTKQRGGNEQFF. The CDR3, as DNA: TGTGCCAGCACCAAACAGAGGGGGGGAAATGAGCAGTTCTTC.

V gene TRBV12-3 or TRBV12-4 combines with J gene TRBJ2-5; TRBD2 matches 16 bases. This CDR3 comprises 17 residues. The V gene end was trimmed by 6 bases and the J gene end by 5 bases; junction bases not matched to a gene: 9. The CDR3 spells CASRQKGLAGGGETQYF. CDR3 bases: TGTGCCAGCAGACAGAAGGGACTAGCGGGAGGGGGGGAGACCCAGTACTTC.

The V and J genes are TRBV28 and TRBJ1-2; D gene unclear. The length of the CDR3 is 14 residues. V was shortened by 4 bases and J by 0 bases, with 9 bases between the two germline ends. CDR1 is MDHEN and CDR2 is SYDVKM in the germline V gene. CDR3 coding DNA: TGTGCCAGCAGTTGGGCGGCGGCTAACTATGGCTACACCTTC. Encoded protein: CASSWAAANYGYTF.

This clonotype was detected many times. The V gene is TRBV5-4, the J gene TRBJ2-5; TRBD2 matches at 10 bases. The germline CDR1 and CDR2 sequences are SGHNT and YYREEE (reference sequence). There are 17 residues in the CDR3. Losses at the gene ends were 0 bases for V and 5 bases for J; bases not matched to a gene: 10. CDR3 amino acids: CASSLGGASGSGETQYF. In DNA form, the CDR3 reads TGTGCCAGCAGCTTGGGGGGGGCTAGCGGGAGCGGGGAGACCCAGTACTTC.

This clonotype was detected ten times or more. The chain is built from TRBV4-2 and TRBJ2-2; TRBD1 agrees at 8 bases. CDR3 size: 15 residues. From germline, CDR1 is LGHNA and CDR2 YNFKEQ. V shed 5 bases and J 3 bases; nucleotides not matched to a gene: 5. The CDR3 protein is CASSAPGQDTGELFF. The CDR3 DNA follows: TGTGCCAGCAGCGCTCCGGGACAGGACACCGGGGAGCTGTTTTTT.

A remark on this clonotype: At one boundary the junction diverges from the germline segment, which might be a read error. The rearrangement joins TRBV5-1 to TRBJ1-1; D is possibly TRBD1 (5 bases). The V gene's germline CDR1 is SGHRS and CDR2 YFSETQ. The CDR3 consists of 16 residues. The CDR3 region is CASGFRETQMSTEAFF. CDR3 in DNA: TGCGCCAGCGGCTTCAGGGAAACTCAAATGAGCACTGAAGCTTTCTTT.

This clonotype appeared a few times. The V call is TRBV30, the J call TRBJ1-6, with a weak D call TRBD1 (6 bases). Trimming stripped 3 bases from V and 5 bases from J, with 17 bases between. The CDR3 is made up of 16 amino acids. Germline V gives CDR1 GTSNPN, CDR2 SVGIG (reference sequence). The CDR3 DNA reads TGTGCCTGGAGCCCTGCAGGGGCCGCCAATAATTCACCCCTCCACTTT. Protein sequence: CAWSPAGAANNSPLHF.

This clonotype was recorded at least ten times. The J gene is TRBJ1-1, the V gene TRBV9; D unclear. CDR1 SGDLS and CDR2 YYNGEE come from the germline V gene. V was trimmed by 0 bases and J by 5 bases, leaving 11 bases between them. The CDR3 sequence is 14 residues long. The CDR3 region is CASSVGVRRTEAFF. The CDR3 DNA is TGTGCCAGCAGCGTAGGCGTTAGACGAACTGAAGCTTTCTTT.

This clonotype was observed many times. This chain joins TRBV3-1 and TRBJ2-1, with 11 bases fitting TRBD2. CDR3 length equals 15 residues. Per germline, CDR1 LGHDT and CDR2 YNNKEL (reference sequence). Losses at the gene ends were 1 base for V and 9 bases for J; bases not matched to a gene: 5. CDR3 nucleotides: TGTGCCAGCAGCCAAGCGACTAGCGGGATGGGTGAGCAGTTCTTC. It specifies CASSQATSGMGEQFF.

There are many counts of this clonotype. This chain links TRBV7-9 with TRBJ1-2; D may be TRBD1 (6 bases). The length of the CDR3 is 15 residues. Per the germline V gene, CDR1 is SEHNR and CDR2 is FQNEAQ (reference sequence). V shed 5 bases and J shed 7 bases, with 20 bases lying between them. CDR3 sequence (DNA): TGTGCCAGCAGCCTCCTAGGAGACAGGCCTTCTGGCTACACCTTC. It codes for CASSLLGDRPSGYTF.

As to this clonotype: At one of its ends the junction is not consistent with the germline gene, which may arise from a read error. The chain links TRBV19 to TRBJ1-2; D perhaps matches TRBD1 (6 bases). The CDR3 is made up of 14 amino acids. Germline V gives CDR1 LNHDA, CDR2 SQIVND (reference sequence). The CDR3: CANSAGGRFYGYTF. CDR3 nucleotides: TGTGCCAATAGTGCGGGGGGGCGCTTCTATGGCTACACCTTC. The full variable domain, rest sourced from reference TRBV19 and TRBJ1-2, is DGGITQSPKYLFRKEGQNVTLSCEQNLNHDAMYWYRQDPGQGLRLIYYSQIVNDFQKGDIAEGYSVSREKKESFPLTVTSAQKNPTAFYLCANSAGGRFYGYTFGSGTRLTVV.

This clonotype was counted many times. The chain employs TRBV2 and TRBJ2-4, with 7 bases that match TRBD1. The length of the CDR3 is 15 residues. V was clipped by 6 bases and J by 0 bases; unmatched bases: 5. Germline V CDR1 and CDR2: SNHLY, FYNNEI. The CDR3 bases are TGTGCCAGCAGCGGGACAGCACTAGCCAAAAACATTCAGTACTTC. This sequence encodes CASSGTALAKNIQYF.

This clonotype was seen many times. CDR3 in DNA: TGTGCCAGTACCGCAAGGGGACTAGCGGGAGTGGATCCTATCGGTCGCGAGCAGTACTTC. Translated: CASTARGLAGVDPIGREQYF. The chain joins TRBV19 to TRBJ2-7; the match to TRBD2 covers 14 bases. V was pared by 7 bases and J by 6 bases, with 23 bases of the junction left unmatched. The CDR3 extends over 20 amino acids. CDR1 and CDR2 from the germline V gene are LNHDA and SQIVND (reference sequence).

V and J are TRBV2 and TRBJ2-5; the D is unclear. The V end lost 6 bases, the J end lost 2 bases, and 19 bases lay between the germline ends. The CDR3 runs to 16 residues. The germline V gene encodes CDR1 SNHLY and CDR2 FYNNEI. The CDR3 spells CASRSVGFGRQETQYF. CDR3 in DNA: TGTGCCAGCAGGTCCGTGGGCTTTGGACGACAAGAGACCCAGTACTTC.

This clonotype was observed many times. CDR3 sequence (DNA): TGTGCCAGCAGGTCCGGGATTAACTATGGCTACACCTTC. Translating gives CASRSGINYGYTF. J is TRBJ1-2 and V is TRBV12-3 or TRBV12-4; D gene ambiguous. Trimming pared 6 bases from V and 1 base from J, leaving 9 bases between. The CDR3 consists of 13 residues.

This clonotype has at least ten counts. The junction differs from germline at one of its ends, possibly a read error. The genes are TRBV7-7 and TRBJ2-7; D remains unclear. Germline-derived CDR1 and CDR2 are SSHAT and FNYEAQ (reference sequence). The CDR3 has 14 residues. DNA for the CDR3: TGTGCTAGCAGTCCCGGCCCGAGCTCCTACGAGCAGTACTTC. It is translated as CASSPGPSSYEQYF.